A selection of T cell receptor beta chains follows, all from one sample in a study of immune evolution from preneoplasia to lung adenocarcinoma. Profiling relied on immunoSEQ multiplex PCR, and the TCRdb table lists in-frame clones only, not all of them. Of some 5,500 clones in the sample, about 86% are singletons; the top ten hold approximately 3.2%. Sequencing used FFPE invasive lung adenocarcinoma tissue. These receptors were collected from a person between 45 and 75 years old with lung adenocarcinoma. Both conserved end residues are part of each CDR3. A clone size is listed for some rows: how often the clone was seen (once, few, many), or a class if it is expanded.

abundance: .; j_gene: TRBJ2-1; v_gene: TRBV7-3; CDR3aa: CASSLDPPGVDYNEQFF
abundance: .; j_gene: TRBJ2-5; v_gene: TRBV30; CDR3aa: CAWSVLARGYEETQYF
abundance: .; j_gene: TRBJ2-7; v_gene: TRBV5-1; CDR3aa: CASSDGLAGAYEQYF
abundance: .; j_gene: TRBJ2-7; v_gene: TRBV5-1; CDR3aa: CASSHNYEQYF
abundance: .; j_gene: TRBJ2-5; v_gene: TRBV5-1; CDR3aa: CASSGEETQYF
abundance: .; j_gene: TRBJ2-7; v_gene: TRBV30; CDR3aa: CAWTYGTKVGQYF
abundance: .; j_gene: TRBJ2-1; v_gene: TRBV7-2; CDR3aa: CASTIQGQGYNEQFF
abundance: .; j_gene: TRBJ2-6; v_gene: TRBV2; CDR3aa: CASSSAAPGANVLTF
abundance: .; j_gene: TRBJ2-5; v_gene: TRBV28; CDR3aa: CASSEGARETQYF
abundance: .; j_gene: TRBJ1-1; v_gene: TRBV14; CDR3aa: CASSPGIQNTEAFF
abundance: .; j_gene: TRBJ2-5; v_gene: TRBV7-8; CDR3aa: CASSPDLTQYF
abundance: few; j_gene: TRBJ2-2; v_gene: TRBV18; CDR3aa: CASSRGGPNTGELFF
abundance: .; j_gene: TRBJ1-5; v_gene: TRBV28; CDR3aa: CASRDIYSNQPQHF
abundance: .; j_gene: TRBJ1-1; v_gene: TRBV10-3; CDR3aa: CAIKRTEQNTEAFF
abundance: .; j_gene: TRBJ1-1; v_gene: TRBV30; CDR3aa: CAWIGSDFNRAFF
abundance: .; j_gene: TRBJ1-2; v_gene: TRBV5-6; CDR3aa: CASSSTGTPTPYGYTF
abundance: few; j_gene: TRBJ2-1; v_gene: TRBV28; CDR3aa: CASSPLAGNSYNEQFF
abundance: .; j_gene: TRBJ2-7; v_gene: TRBV18; CDR3aa: CASLGLAGNEQYF
abundance: .; j_gene: TRBJ2-5; v_gene: TRBV5-4; CDR3aa: CASSPGTPSPETQYF
abundance: .; j_gene: TRBJ1-1; v_gene: TRBV29-1; CDR3aa: CSVVGSWTEAFF
abundance: .; j_gene: TRBJ1-2; v_gene: TRBV18; CDR3aa: CASSPRSDRTNYGYTF
abundance: .; j_gene: TRBJ1-1; v_gene: TRBV10-2; CDR3aa: CASTHLRDTSNTEAFF
abundance: once; j_gene: TRBJ2-3; v_gene: TRBV5-5; CDR3aa: CASSLASGNTQYF
abundance: .; j_gene: TRBJ1-4; v_gene: TRBV6-1; CDR3aa: CASSLGQGEEKLFF
abundance: .; j_gene: TRBJ1-5; v_gene: TRBV6-6; CDR3aa: CASSYRTGQPQHF
abundance: .; j_gene: TRBJ1-1; v_gene: TRBV7-8; CDR3aa: CASSFNAPEAFF
abundance: .; j_gene: TRBJ1-2; v_gene: TRBV5-6; CDR3aa: CASSLARPNYGYTF
abundance: .; j_gene: TRBJ2-7; v_gene: TRBV28; CDR3aa: CASSLLFGLAGTYEQYF
abundance: .; j_gene: TRBJ1-5; v_gene: TRBV6-1; CDR3aa: CASSDQSPPQHF
abundance: .; j_gene: TRBJ2-3; v_gene: TRBV7-8; CDR3aa: CASSGLAISTDTQYF
abundance: .; j_gene: TRBJ2-2; v_gene: TRBV5-1; CDR3aa: CASSGYKAGGNTGELFF
abundance: .; j_gene: TRBJ2-3; v_gene: TRBV9; CDR3aa: CASSPREGQTDTQYF
abundance: .; j_gene: TRBJ2-7; v_gene: TRBV30; CDR3aa: CAWGGDVAYEQYF
abundance: .; j_gene: TRBJ1-5; v_gene: TRBV6-5; CDR3aa: CASRSGQGRAQHF
abundance: .; j_gene: TRBJ2-1; v_gene: TRBV9; CDR3aa: CASSPRDYSYNEQFF
abundance: .; j_gene: TRBJ1-2; v_gene: TRBV19; CDR3aa: CAVQGNYGYTF
abundance: .; j_gene: TRBJ2-1; v_gene: TRBV5-1; CDR3aa: CASSLNGRWGNEQFF
abundance: .; j_gene: TRBJ2-1; v_gene: TRBV5-4; CDR3aa: CASSPRAGTGANNEQFF
abundance: .; j_gene: TRBJ2-7; v_gene: TRBV30; CDR3aa: CAWSEDSAYEQYF
abundance: .; j_gene: TRBJ2-7; v_gene: TRBV15; CDR3aa: CATSRETQGPYEQYF
abundance: .; j_gene: TRBJ2-1; v_gene: TRBV7-8; CDR3aa: CASSPAGGLSRDEQFF
abundance: .; j_gene: TRBJ2-1; v_gene: TRBV9; CDR3aa: CASSVREYNEQFF
abundance: .; j_gene: TRBJ2-4; v_gene: TRBV19; CDR3aa: CASSGDRAQNIQYF
abundance: .; j_gene: TRBJ2-1; v_gene: TRBV15; CDR3aa: CATSRDRQGHNEQFF
abundance: .; j_gene: TRBJ1-5; v_gene: TRBV6-7; CDR3aa: CASSVQGRLHNQPQHF
abundance: .; j_gene: TRBJ2-2; v_gene: TRBV11-2; CDR3aa: CASSFLANTGELFF
abundance: .; j_gene: TRBJ1-3; v_gene: TRBV11-3; CDR3aa: CASSFTTGTGNTIYF
abundance: .; j_gene: TRBJ2-1; v_gene: TRBV9; CDR3aa: CASSVASQSNNEQFF
abundance: .; j_gene: TRBJ1-2; v_gene: TRBV18; CDR3aa: CASSPPSGRGGYTF
abundance: .; j_gene: TRBJ2-1; v_gene: TRBV27; CDR3aa: CASSLSRDTYNEQFF
abundance: .; j_gene: TRBJ2-2; v_gene: TRBV9; CDR3aa: CASSVENSGELFF
abundance: .; j_gene: TRBJ2-1; v_gene: TRBV5-1; CDR3aa: CASSPRVNNEQFF
abundance: .; j_gene: TRBJ2-7; v_gene: TRBV2; CDR3aa: CASSEPDISSYEQYF
abundance: .; j_gene: TRBJ2-7; v_gene: TRBV5-4; CDR3aa: CASSNKLAGSSYEQYF